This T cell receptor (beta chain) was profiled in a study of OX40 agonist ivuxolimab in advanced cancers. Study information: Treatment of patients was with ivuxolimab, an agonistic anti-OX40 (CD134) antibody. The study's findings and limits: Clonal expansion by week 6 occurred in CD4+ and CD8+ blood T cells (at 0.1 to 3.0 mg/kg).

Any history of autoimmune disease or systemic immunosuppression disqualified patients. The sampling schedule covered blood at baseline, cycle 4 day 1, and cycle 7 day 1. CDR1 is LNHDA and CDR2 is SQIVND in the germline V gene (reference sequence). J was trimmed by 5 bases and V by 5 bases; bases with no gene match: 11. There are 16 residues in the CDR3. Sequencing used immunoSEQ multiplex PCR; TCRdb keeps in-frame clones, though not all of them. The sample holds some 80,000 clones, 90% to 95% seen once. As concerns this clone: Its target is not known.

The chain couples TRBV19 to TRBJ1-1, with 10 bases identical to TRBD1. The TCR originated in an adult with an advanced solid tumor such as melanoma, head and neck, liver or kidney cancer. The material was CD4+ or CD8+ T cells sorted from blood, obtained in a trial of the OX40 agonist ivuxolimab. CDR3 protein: CASSFPGQGSGTEAFF. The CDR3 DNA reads TGTGCCAGTAGTTTCCCGGGACAGGGGTCGGGGACTGAAGCTTTCTTT.